This TCR beta chain emerged from a study of T cell repertoires in cytomegalovirus infection (dated by TCRdb to between 2017 and 2020). Study-wide context: Alongside well-studied HLA-B-restricted epitopes, the peptide stimulations were aimed at recently identified HLA-C-restricted CMV epitopes, whose presentation resists viral immunomodulation. Because public TCR beta signatures pointed to carriage of CMV infection together with the matching HLA type, the HLA type of each donor mattered for the analysis.

The data were produced on an Illumina HiSeq 1500. Starting from the raw public reads, TCRdb applied fastp trimming at Q25, assembled clones with MiXCR and retained in-frame beta chains. CDR3 protein duplicates are merged, each entry listing the most common genes and DNA. The sample table records roughly 920,000 distinct CDR3 sequences; around a third of these occur just once. The ten largest clones take up over 12% of the sample. The CDR3 has 13 amino acids, counting the end cysteine and phenylalanine. The sequence is cut down to CDR3 DNA, 39 bases in frame from base 1. V has 4 bases trimmed and J has 6 bases trimmed; junction bases matching no gene number 5. This specimen's treatment or condition label, interpreted: in vitro stimulation with specific CMV peptide epitopes to enrich CMV-specific T cells. Summary of the overall study and its limitations: In both this cohort and an independent cohort of several hundred donors, the cumulative frequency of public TCR beta family members distinguished carriers of CMV infection plus the relevant HLA type. In the ex vivo response, HLA-C-restricted CMV-specific TCR beta clonotypes were dominant, and in two of eight donors the single most frequent clonotype came from this HLA-C-restricted group.

This clonotype was counted between two and nine times. Its target antigen remains unknown. Per-base qualities were not stored, and no clone one base away is much larger. The sequence links TRBV12-3 or TRBV12-4 to TRBJ1-2, and TRBD1 matches 7 of the central bases. The receptor was derived from a human donor in good health (CMV status not recorded). Some clones in this sample may be carry-over from other donors' samples. The sequenced sample was cultured CD8+ T cells from PBMCs, obtained from culture after CMV antigen stimulation. The bases read TGTGCCAGCAGTTCTCACGGACAGGATGGCTACACCTTC. Its translation is CASSSHGQDGYTF.